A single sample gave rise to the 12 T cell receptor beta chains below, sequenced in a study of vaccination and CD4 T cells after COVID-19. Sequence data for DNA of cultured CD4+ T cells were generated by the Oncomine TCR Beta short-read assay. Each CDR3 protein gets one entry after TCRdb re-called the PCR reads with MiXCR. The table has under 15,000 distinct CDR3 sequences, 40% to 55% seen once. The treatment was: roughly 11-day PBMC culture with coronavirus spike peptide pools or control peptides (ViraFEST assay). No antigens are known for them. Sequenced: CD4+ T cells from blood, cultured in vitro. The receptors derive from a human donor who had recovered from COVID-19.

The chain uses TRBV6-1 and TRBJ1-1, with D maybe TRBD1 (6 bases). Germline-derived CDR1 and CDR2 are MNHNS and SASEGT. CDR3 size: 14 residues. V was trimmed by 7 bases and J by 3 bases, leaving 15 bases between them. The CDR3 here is CASTPSGTHTEAFF. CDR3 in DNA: TGTGCCAGCACCCCCTCCGGGACACACACTGAAGCTTTCTTT.

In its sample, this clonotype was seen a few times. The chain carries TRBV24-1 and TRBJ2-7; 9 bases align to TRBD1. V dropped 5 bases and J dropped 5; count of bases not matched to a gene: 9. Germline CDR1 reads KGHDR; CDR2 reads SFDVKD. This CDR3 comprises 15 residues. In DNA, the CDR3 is TGTGCCACCAGTGCCTCCGGGACAGGGTCTCACGAGCAGTACTTC. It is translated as CATSASGTGSHEQYF.

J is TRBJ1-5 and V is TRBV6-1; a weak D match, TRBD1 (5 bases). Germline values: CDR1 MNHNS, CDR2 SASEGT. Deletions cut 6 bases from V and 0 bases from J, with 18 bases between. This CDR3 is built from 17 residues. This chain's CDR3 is CASRPPGARDSNQPQHF. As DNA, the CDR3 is TGTGCCAGCAGACCTCCCGGGGCAAGGGATAGCAATCAGCCCCAGCATTTT.

The CDR3 sequence: CASSYSGARVDEQYF. In DNA, the CDR3 is TGTGCCAGCAGTTACTCGGGGGCCAGAGTGGACGAGCAGTACTTC. The rearrangement links TRBV6-5 to TRBJ2-7, with D maybe TRBD1 (6 bases). From germline, CDR1 is MNHEY and CDR2 SVGAGI. Trimming removed 0 bases from V and 5 bases from J, with 14 bases in between. The CDR3 has 15 amino acids.

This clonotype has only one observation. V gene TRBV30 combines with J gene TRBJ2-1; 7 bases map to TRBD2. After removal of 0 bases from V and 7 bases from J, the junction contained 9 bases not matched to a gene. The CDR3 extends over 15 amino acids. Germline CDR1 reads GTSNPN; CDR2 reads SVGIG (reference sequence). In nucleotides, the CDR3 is TGTGCCTGGAGTGTGGCGGGGGTCATATCAAATGAGCAGTTCTTC. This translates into CAWSVAGVISNEQFF.

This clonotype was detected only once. CDR3 nucleotide sequence: TGTGCCAGCAGCTTGCCAGGGGGAAGGGGCTACACCTTC. It encodes CASSLPGGRGYTF. The chain links TRBV7-9 to TRBJ1-2; TRBD1 matches 7 bases. Germline V gives CDR1 SEHNR, CDR2 FQNEAQ (reference sequence). Unmatched junction bases numbered 6, after V lost 3 bases and J lost 8 bases. The CDR3 is made up of 13 amino acids.

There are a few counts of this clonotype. The CDR3 DNA follows: TGTGCCACCAGTGAGACAGGGTTTGGGCAAGAGACCCAGTACTTC. Its protein is CATSETGFGQETQYF. The V and J genes are TRBV24-1 and TRBJ2-5, with 7 nucleotides matching TRBD1. Germline-derived CDR1 and CDR2 are KGHDR and SFDVKD. V lost 4 bases to trimming and J lost 2 bases; unmatched junction nucleotides: 6. CDR3 length equals 15 residues.

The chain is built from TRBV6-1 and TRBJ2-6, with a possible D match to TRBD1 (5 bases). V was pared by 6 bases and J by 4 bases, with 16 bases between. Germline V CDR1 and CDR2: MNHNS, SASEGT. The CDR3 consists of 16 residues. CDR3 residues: CASRNSGQGGANVLTF. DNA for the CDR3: TGTGCCAGCAGAAACAGTGGTCAGGGAGGGGCCAACGTCCTGACTTTC.

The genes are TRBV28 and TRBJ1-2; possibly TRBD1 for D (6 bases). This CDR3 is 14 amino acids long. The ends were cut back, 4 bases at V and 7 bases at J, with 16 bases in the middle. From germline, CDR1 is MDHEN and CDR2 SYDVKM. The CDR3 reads CASSWGRGGSGYTF. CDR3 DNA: TGTGCCAGCAGTTGGGGACGGGGGGGCAGTGGCTACACCTTC.

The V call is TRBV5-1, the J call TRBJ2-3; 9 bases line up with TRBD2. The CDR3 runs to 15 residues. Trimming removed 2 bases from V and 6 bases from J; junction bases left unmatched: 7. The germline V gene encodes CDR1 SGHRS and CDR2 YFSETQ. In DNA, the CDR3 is TGCGCCAGCAGCTTCGGGACTAGCCCCGTGGATACGCAGTATTTT. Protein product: CASSFGTSPVDTQYF.

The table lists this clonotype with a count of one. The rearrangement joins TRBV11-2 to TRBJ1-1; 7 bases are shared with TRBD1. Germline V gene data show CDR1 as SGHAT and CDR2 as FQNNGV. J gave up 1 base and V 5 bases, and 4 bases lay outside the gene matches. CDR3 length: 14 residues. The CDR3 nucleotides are TGTGCCAGCAGCACAGGGGCAAGGAACACTGAAGCTTTCTTT. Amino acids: CASSTGARNTEAFF.

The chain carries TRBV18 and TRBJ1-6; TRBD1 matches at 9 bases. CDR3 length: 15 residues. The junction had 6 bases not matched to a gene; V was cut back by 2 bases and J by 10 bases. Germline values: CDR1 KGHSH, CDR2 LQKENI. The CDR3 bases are TGTGCCAGCTCACCAACAGGGGGCAATTCGTCACCCCTCCACTTT. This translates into CASSPTGGNSSPLHF.